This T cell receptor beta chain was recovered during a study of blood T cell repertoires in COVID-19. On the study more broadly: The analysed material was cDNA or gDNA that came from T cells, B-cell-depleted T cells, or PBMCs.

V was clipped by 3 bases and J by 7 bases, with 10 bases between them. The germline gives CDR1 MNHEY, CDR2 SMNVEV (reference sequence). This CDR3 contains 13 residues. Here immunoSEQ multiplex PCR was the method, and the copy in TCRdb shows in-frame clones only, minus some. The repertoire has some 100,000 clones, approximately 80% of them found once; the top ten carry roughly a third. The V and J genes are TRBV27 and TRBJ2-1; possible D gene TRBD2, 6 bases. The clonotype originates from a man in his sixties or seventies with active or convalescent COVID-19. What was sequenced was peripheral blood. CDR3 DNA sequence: TGTGCCAGCAGTTTCGGGGGTCCAAATGAGCAGTTCTTC. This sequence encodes CASSFGGPNEQFF.